This TCR beta chain originates from a study of T cells in Graves' hyperthyroidism and ophthalmopathy. This clonotype showed up many times. Germline-derived CDR1 and CDR2 are LGHNA and YNFKEQ. V was clipped by 1 base and J by 5 bases, with 13 bases between them. The CDR3 covers 15 residues. Using RNA transcripts as the source, TCR beta CDR3 regions were amplified. TCR CDR3 underwent first-round RT-PCR with the HTBI primer set. Each CDR3 protein is one row after TCRdb ran MiXCR on the multiplex PCR reads. This table has roughly 300,000 distinct CDR3 sequences, 18% appearing once. Calling Graves' hyperthyroidism stable meant ophthalmopathy did not progress within 18 months.

The chain uses TRBV4-2 and TRBJ2-3; TRBD2 is a possible D gene (6 bases). This sequence originates from a woman between 45 and 65 years old with Graves' hyperthyroidism. The sample was blood. The CDR3: CASSQGGGGLDTQYF. The CDR3 DNA sequence: TGTGCCAGCAGCCAAGGAGGTGGGGGACTAGATACGCAGTATTTT.